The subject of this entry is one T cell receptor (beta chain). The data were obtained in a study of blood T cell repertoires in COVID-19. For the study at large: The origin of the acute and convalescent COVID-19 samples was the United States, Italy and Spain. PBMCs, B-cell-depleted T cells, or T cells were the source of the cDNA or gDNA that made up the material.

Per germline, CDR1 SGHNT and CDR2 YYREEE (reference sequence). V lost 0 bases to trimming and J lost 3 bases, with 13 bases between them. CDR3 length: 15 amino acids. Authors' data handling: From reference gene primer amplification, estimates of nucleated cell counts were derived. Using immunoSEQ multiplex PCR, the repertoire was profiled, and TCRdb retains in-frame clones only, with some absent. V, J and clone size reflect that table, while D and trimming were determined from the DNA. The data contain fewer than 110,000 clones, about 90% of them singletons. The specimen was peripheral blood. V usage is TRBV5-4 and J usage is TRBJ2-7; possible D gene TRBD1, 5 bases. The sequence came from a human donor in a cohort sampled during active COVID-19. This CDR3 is CASSLEGRADYEQYF. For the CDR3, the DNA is TGTGCCAGCAGCTTGGAGGGCAGGGCCGACTACGAGCAGTACTTC.